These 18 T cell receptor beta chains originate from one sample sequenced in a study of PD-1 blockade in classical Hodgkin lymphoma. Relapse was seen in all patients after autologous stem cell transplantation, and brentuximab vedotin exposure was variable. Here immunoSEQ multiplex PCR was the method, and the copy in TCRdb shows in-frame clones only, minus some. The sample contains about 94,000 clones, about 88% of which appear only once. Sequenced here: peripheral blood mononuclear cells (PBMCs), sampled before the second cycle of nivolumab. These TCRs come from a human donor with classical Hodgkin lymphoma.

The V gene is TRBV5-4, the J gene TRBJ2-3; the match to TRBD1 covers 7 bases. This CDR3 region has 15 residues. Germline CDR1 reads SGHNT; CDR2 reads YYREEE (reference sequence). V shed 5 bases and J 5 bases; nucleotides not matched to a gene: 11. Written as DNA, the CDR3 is TGTGCCAGCAGGGGAACAGGGGTAAAGGGAGATACGCAGTATTTT. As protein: CASRGTGVKGDTQYF.

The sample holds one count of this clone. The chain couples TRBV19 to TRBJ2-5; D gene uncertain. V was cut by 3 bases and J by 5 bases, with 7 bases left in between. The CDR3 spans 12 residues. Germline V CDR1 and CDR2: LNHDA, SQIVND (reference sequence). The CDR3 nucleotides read TGTGCCAGTAGTATTAAGTCGGAGACCCAGTACTTC. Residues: CASSIKSETQYF.

The CDR3 here is CASRNRPNTEAFF. The DNA for the CDR3 is TGCGCCAGCAGGAACAGGCCGAACACTGAAGCTTTCTTT. The V and J genes are TRBV5-1 and TRBJ1-1, with a weak D call TRBD1 (5 bases). V dropped 5 bases and J dropped 1 base, with 9 bases sitting between them. Germline-derived CDR1 and CDR2 are SGHRS and YFSETQ. CDR3 length: 13 residues.

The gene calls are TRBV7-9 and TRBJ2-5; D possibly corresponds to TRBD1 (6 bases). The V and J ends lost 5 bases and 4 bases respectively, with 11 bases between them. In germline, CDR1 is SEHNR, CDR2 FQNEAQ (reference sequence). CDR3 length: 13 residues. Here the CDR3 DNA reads TGTGCCAGCAGCCCTGACAGGAGAGAGACCCAGTACTTC. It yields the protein CASSPDRRETQYF.

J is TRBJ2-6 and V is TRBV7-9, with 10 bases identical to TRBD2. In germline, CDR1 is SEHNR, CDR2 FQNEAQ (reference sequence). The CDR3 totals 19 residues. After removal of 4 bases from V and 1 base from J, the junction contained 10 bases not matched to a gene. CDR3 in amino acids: CASSSEGTSALSGANVLTF. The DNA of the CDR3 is TGTGCCAGCAGCTCGGAAGGGACTAGCGCGTTATCTGGGGCCAACGTCCTGACTTTC.

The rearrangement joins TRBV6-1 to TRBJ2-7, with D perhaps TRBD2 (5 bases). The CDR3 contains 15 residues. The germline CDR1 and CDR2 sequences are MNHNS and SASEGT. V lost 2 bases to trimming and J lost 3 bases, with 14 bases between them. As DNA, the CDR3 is TGTGCCAGCAGTGAAATCGGGCTTAGCGTCTACGAGCAGTACTTC. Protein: CASSEIGLSVYEQYF.

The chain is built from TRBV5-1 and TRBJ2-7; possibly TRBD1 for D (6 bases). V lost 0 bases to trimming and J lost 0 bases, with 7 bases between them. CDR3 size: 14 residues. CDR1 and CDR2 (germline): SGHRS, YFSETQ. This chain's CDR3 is CASSLGGGSYEQYF. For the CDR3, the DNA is TGCGCCAGCAGCTTGGGAGGGGGCTCCTACGAGCAGTACTTC.

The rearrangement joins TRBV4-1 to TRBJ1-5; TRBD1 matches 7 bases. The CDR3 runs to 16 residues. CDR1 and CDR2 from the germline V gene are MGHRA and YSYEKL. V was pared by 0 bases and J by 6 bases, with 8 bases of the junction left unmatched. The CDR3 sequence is CASSQDRQGRGQPQHF. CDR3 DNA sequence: TGCGCCAGCAGCCAAGATCGACAGGGTAGAGGTCAGCCCCAGCATTTT.

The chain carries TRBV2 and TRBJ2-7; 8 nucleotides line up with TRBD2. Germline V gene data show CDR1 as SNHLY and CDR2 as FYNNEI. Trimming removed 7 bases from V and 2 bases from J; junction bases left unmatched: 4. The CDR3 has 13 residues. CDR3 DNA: TGTGCCAGCACCGGGGGGGCCACCTACGAGCAGTACTTC. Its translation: CASTGGATYEQYF.

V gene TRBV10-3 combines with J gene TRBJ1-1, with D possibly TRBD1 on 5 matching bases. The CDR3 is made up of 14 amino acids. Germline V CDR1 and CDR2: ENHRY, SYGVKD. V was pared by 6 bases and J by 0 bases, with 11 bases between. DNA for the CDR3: TGTGCCATCAGGGCAGGGTTTATGAACACTGAAGCTTTCTTT. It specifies CAIRAGFMNTEAFF.

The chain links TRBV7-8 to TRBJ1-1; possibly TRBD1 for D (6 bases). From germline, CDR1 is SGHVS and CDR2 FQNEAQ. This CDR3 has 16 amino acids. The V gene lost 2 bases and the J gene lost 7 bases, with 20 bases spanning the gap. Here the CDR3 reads CASSLWDNDVPREAFF. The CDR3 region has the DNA TGTGCCAGCAGCTTATGGGACAATGACGTTCCCCGTGAAGCTTTCTTT. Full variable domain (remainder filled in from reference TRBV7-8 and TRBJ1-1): GAGVSQSPRYKVAKRGQDVALRCDPISGHVSLFWYQQALGQGPEFLTYFQNEAQLDKSGLPSDRFFAERPEGSVSTLKIQRTQQEDSAVYLCASSLWDNDVPREAFFGQGTRLTVV.

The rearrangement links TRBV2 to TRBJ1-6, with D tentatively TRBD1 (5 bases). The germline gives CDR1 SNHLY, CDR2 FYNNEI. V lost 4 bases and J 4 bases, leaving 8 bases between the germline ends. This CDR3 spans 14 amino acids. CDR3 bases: TGTGCCAGCAGTGTGCAGGGTTATAATTCACCCCTCCACTTT. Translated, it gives CASSVQGYNSPLHF.

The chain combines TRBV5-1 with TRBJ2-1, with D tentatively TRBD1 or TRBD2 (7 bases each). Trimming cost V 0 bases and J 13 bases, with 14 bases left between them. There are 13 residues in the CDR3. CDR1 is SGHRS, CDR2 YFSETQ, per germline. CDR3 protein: CASSLDRGGHQFF. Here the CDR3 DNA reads TGCGCCAGCAGCTTGGACAGGGGAGGGCACCAGTTCTTC.

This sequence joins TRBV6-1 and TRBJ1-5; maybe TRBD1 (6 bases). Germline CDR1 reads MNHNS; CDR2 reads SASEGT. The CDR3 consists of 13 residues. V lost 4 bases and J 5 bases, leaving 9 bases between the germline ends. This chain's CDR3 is CASSGAGDQPQHF. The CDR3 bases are TGTGCCAGCAGTGGGGCAGGGGATCAGCCCCAGCATTTT.

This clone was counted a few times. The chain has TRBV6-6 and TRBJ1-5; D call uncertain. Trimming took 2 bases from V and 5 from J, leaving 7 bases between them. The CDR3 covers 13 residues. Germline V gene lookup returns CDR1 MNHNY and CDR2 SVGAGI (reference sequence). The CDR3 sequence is CASSYRDYQPQHF. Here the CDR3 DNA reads TGTGCCAGCAGTTACAGGGATTATCAGCCCCAGCATTTT.

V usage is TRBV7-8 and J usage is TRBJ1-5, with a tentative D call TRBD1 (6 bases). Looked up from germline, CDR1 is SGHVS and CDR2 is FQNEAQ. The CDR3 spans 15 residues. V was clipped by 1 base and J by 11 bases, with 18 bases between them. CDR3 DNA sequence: TGTGCCAGCAGCTTAGATGGTTCAGGGGTAATGACCCAGCATTTT. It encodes CASSLDGSGVMTQHF.

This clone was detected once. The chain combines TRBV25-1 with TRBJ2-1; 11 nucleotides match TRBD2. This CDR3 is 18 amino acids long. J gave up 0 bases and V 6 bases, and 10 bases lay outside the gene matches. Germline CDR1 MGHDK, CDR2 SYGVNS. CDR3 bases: TGTGCCAGCAGCGGTCCGGGACTAGCGGAGAGCTCCTACAATGAGCAGTTCTTC. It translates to CASSGPGLAESSYNEQFF.

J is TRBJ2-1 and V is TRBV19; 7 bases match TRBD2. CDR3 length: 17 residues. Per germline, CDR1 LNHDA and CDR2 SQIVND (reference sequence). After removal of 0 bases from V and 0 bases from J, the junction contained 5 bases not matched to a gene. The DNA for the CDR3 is TGTGCCAGTAGTATAGATCGGGGCGGGAGCTCCTACAATGAGCAGTTCTTC. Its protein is CASSIDRGGSSYNEQFF.